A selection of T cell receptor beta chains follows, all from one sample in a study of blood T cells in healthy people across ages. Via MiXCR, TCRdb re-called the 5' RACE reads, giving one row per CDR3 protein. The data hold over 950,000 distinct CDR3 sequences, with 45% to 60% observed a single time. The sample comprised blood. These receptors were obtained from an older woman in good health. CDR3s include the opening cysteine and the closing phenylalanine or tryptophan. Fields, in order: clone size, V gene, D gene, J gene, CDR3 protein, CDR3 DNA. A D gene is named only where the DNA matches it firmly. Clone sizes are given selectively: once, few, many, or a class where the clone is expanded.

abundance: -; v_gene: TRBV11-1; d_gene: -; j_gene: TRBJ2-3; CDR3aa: CASTASSMDTQYF; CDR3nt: TGTGCCAGCACGGCAAGCTCAATGGATACGCAGTATTTT
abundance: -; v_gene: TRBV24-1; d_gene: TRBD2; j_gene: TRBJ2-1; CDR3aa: CATSDAGLAVNNEQFF; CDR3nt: TGTGCCACCAGTGATGCGGGACTAGCGGTTAACAATGAGCAGTTCTTC
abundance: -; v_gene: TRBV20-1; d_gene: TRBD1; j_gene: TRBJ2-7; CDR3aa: CSASDRATYEQYF; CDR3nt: TGCAGTGCTAGTGACAGGGCCACCTACGAGCAGTACTTC
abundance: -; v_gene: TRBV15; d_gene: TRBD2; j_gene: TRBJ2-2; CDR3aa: CATSPRGRASGELFF; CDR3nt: TGTGCCACCAGCCCCCGTGGGAGGGCAAGCGGGGAGCTGTTTTTT
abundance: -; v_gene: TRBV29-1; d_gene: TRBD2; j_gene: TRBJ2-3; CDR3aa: CSVANLAGRTDTQYF; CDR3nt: TGCAGCGTTGCTAATCTAGCGGGAAGAACAGATACGCAGTATTTT
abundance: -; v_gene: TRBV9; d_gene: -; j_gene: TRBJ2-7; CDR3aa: CASSSSPTRSYEQYF; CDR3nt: TGTGCCAGCAGTTCCTCTCCCACTCGCTCCTACGAGCAGTACTTC
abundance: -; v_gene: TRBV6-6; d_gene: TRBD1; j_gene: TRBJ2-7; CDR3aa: CASSYLRGQGILQYF; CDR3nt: TGTGCCAGCAGCTACCTACGGGGACAGGGGATATTGCAGTACTTC
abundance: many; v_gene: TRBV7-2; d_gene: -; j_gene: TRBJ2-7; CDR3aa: CASSVGRAYEQYF; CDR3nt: TGTGCCAGCAGCGTTGGCAGAGCCTACGAGCAGTACTTC
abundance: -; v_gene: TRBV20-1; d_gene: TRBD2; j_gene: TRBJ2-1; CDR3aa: CSARVGAGNYNEQFF; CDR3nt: TGCAGTGCTCGAGTGGGAGCGGGAAACTACAATGAGCAGTTCTTC
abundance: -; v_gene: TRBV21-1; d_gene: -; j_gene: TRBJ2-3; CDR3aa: CASSYGAGFPSRTDTQYF; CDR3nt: TGTGCCAGCAGCTACGGGGCGGGATTCCCCTCGCGCACAGATACGCAGTATTTT
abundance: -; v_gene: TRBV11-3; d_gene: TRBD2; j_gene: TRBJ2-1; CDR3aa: CASSLDSGNHNEQFF; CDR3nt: TGTGCCAGCAGCTTAGACAGCGGGAACCACAATGAGCAGTTCTTC
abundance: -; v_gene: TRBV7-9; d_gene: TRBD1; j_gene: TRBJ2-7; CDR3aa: CASSLGQDIYEQYF; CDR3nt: TGTGCCAGCAGCTTGGGACAGGATATCTACGAGCAGTACTTC
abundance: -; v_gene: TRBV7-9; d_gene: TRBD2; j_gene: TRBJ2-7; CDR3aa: CASSLGEPGGRNEQYF; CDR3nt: TGTGCCAGCAGCTTAGGCGAACCGGGAGGCCGCAATGAGCAGTACTTC
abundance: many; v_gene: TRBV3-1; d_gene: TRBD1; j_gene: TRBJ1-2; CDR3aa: CASSQGDRGRYGYTF; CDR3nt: TGTGCCAGCAGCCAAGGTGACAGGGGGAGATATGGCTACACCTTC
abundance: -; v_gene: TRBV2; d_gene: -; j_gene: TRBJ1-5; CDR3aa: CASSEGPGVQPQHF; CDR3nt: TGTGCCAGCAGTGAAGGGCCGGGTGTTCAGCCCCAGCATTTT
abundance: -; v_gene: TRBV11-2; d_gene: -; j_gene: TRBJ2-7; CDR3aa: CASSLGSTHYEQYF; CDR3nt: TGTGCCAGCAGCTTAGGTAGCACCCACTACGAGCAGTACTTC
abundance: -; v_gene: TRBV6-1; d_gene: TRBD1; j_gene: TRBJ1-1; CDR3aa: CASRIGGETEAFF; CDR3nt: TGTGCCAGCAGGATAGGGGGCGAGACTGAAGCTTTCTTT
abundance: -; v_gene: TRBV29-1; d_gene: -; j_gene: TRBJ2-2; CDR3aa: CSASGGEDTGELFF; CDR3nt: TGCAGCGCCTCTGGGGGAGAAGACACCGGGGAGCTGTTTTTT
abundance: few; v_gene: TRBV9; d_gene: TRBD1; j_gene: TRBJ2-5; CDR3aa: CASSGIGTGQETQYF; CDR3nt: TGTGCCAGCAGCGGAATTGGGACAGGGCAAGAGACCCAGTACTTC
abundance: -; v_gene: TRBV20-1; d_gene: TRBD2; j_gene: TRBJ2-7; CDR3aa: CSAETGTSGRFDEQYF; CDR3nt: TGCAGTGCGGAAACCGGGACTAGCGGGAGATTCGACGAGCAGTACTTC
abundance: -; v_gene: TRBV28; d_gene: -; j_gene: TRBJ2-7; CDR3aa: CASSLPGDYKQYF; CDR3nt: TGTGCCAGCAGTCTCCCAGGGGACTACAAGCAGTACTTC
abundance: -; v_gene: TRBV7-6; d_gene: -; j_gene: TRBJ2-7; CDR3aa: CASSSGRLNEQYF; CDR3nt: TGTGCCAGCAGCTCGGGACGTCTGAACGAGCAGTACTTC
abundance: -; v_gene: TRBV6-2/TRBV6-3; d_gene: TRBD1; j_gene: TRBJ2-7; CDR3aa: CASRNQGANPYEQYF; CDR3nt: TGTGCCAGCAGGAATCAGGGGGCCAACCCCTACGAGCAGTACTTC
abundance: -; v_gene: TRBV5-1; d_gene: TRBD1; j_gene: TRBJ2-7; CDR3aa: CASSPGGQGFEQYF; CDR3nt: TGCGCCAGCAGCCCGGGAGGACAGGGGTTCGAGCAGTACTTC
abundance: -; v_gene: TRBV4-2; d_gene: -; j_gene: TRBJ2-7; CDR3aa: CASSQDRQTHGAQYF; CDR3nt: TGTGCCAGCAGCCAAGATCGACAGACACATGGCGCCCAGTACTTC
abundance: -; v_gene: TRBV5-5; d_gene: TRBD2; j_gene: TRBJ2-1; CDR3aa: CASSFESSGGLADNEQFF; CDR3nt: TGTGCCAGCAGTTTCGAATCGTCTGGGGGACTAGCGGACAATGAGCAGTTCTTC
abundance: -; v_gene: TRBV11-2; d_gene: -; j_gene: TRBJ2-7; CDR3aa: CASSLAGGTLYEQYF; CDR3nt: TGTGCCAGCAGCTTAGCGGGCGGGACCCTCTACGAGCAGTACTTC
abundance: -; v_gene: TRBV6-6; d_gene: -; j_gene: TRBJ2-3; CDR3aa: CASSPIDNLSTDTQYF; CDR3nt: TGTGCCAGCAGCCCGATTGACAACTTGAGCACAGATACGCAGTATTTT
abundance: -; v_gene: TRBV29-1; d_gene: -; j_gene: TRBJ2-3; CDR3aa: CSVVPGTGADTQYF; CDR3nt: TGCAGCGTTGTACCGGGCACCGGCGCAGATACGCAGTATTTT
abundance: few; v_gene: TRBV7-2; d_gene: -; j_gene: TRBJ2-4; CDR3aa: CASSSPGTQAKNIQYF; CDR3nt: TGTGCCAGCAGCTCCCCCGGGACACAAGCCAAAAACATTCAGTACTTC
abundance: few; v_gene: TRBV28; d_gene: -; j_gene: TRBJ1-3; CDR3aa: CASSPPQGNVGNTIYF; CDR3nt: TGTGCCAGCAGTCCCCCTCAGGGGAATGTTGGAAACACCATATATTTT
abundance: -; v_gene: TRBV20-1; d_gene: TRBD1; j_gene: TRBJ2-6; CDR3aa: CSARDRAGANVLTF; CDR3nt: TGCAGTGCTAGGGACAGGGCCGGGGCCAACGTCCTGACTTTC
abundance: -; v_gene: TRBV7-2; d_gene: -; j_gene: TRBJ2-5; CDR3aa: CASSFRGFETLKETQYF; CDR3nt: TGTGCCAGCAGCTTTAGGGGCTTCGAAACCCTGAAAGAGACCCAGTACTTC
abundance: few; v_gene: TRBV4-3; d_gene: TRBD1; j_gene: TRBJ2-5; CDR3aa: CASSQDGLPGGTQYF; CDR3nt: TGCGCCAGCAGCCAGGATGGACTTCCAGGGGGGACCCAGTACTTC
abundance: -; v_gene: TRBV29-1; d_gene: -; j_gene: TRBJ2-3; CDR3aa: CSVSGVGADTQYF; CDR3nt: TGCAGCGTTTCTGGCGTAGGGGCAGATACGCAGTATTTT
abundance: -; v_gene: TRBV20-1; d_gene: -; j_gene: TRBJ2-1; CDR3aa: CSASTAAPYNEQFF; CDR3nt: TGCAGTGCTAGTACAGCGGCCCCCTACAATGAGCAGTTCTTC
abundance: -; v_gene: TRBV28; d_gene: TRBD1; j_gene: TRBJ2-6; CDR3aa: CASSQHRGRRSGANVLTF; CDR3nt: TGTGCCAGCAGTCAGCACAGGGGGCGGAGGTCTGGGGCCAACGTCCTGACTTTC
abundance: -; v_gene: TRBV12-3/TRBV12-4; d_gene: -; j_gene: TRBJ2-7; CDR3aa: CASSPPLMGDEQYF; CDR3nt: TGTGCCAGCAGTCCGCCGCTCATGGGCGACGAGCAGTACTTC
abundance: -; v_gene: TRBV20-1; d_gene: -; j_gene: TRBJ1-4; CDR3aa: CSARDGTVNEKLFF; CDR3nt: TGCAGTGCTAGAGATGGGACGGTGAATGAAAAACTGTTTTTT
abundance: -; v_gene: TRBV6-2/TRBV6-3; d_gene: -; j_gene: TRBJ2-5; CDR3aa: CASTPGTETQYF; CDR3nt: TGTGCCAGCACCCCAGGAACGGAGACCCAGTACTTC
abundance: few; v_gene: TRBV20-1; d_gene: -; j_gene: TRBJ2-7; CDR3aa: CSSVIVGHEQYF; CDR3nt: TGCAGTTCCGTTATCGTCGGGCACGAGCAGTACTTC
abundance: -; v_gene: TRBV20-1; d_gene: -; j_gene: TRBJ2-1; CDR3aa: CSLTGVTYNEQFF; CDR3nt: TGCAGTTTAACGGGAGTAACTTACAATGAGCAGTTCTTC
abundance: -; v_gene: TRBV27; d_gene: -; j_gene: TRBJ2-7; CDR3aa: CASRRSRDYEQYF; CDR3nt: TGTGCCAGCAGAAGATCCAGGGACTACGAGCAGTACTTC
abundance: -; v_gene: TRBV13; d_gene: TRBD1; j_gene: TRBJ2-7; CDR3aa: CASSLNTGEYAYEQYF; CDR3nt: TGTGCCAGCAGCTTAAATACAGGGGAGTACGCCTACGAGCAGTACTTC
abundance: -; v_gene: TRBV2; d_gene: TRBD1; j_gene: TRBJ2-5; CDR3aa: CASPPGGETQYF; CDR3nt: TGTGCCAGCCCCCCAGGGGGTGAGACCCAGTACTTC
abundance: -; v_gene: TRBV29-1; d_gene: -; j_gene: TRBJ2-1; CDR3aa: CSAGTETYNEQFF; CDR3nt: TGCAGCGCGGGGACGGAGACTTACAATGAGCAGTTCTTC
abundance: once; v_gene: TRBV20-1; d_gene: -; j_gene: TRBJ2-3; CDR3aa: CSASPWTSTDTQYF; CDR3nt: TGCAGTGCTAGTCCGTGGACTAGCACAGATACGCAGTATTTT
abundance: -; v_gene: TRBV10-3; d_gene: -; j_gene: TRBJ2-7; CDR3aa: CAISETARGLFYEQYF; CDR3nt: TGTGCCATCAGTGAAACCGCAAGAGGGCTGTTTTACGAGCAGTACTTC
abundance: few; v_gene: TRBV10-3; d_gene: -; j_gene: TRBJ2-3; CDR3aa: CAISDTGKPTDTQYF; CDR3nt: TGTGCCATCAGTGATACAGGAAAACCCACAGATACGCAGTATTTT
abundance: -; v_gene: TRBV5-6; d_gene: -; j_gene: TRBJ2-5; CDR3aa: CASSLAFHKETQYF; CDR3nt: TGTGCCAGCAGCTTGGCCTTTCATAAAGAGACCCAGTACTTC
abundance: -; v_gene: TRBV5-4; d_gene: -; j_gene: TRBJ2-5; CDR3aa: CASSFSGTSRVETQYF; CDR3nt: TGTGCCAGCAGCTTCTCCGGGACATCGAGGGTCGAGACCCAGTACTTC
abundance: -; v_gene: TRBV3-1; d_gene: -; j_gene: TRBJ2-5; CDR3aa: CASSQVRTLKETQYF; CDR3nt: TGTGCCAGCAGCCAAGTTCGGACACTGAAAGAGACCCAGTACTTC
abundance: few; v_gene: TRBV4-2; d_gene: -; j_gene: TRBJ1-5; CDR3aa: CASSQGLDQPQHF; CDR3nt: TGTGCCAGCAGCCAAGGACTGGACCAGCCCCAGCATTTT
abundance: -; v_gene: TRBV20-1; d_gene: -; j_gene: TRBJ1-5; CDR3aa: CSAREGGINQPQHF; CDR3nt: TGCAGTGCTAGGGAGGGGGGAATCAATCAGCCCCAGCATTTT
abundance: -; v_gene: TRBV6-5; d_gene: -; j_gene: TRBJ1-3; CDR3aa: CASRPSGFSGNTIYF; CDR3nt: TGTGCCAGCAGGCCTTCTGGGTTTTCTGGAAACACCATATATTTT
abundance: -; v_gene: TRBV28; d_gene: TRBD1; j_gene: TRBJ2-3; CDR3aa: CASSSGDRITDAQYF; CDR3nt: TGTGCCAGCAGTTCGGGGGACAGGATCACAGATGCGCAGTATTTT